The 8 T cell receptor beta chains reported below all come from one sample, sequenced in a study of blood T cell repertoires in COVID-19. Profiled with immunoSEQ multiplex PCR; TCRdb holds only in-frame clones, not every one. This sample yields about 320,000 clones, of which 85% are seen a single time; around 1.9% belongs to the top ten. Sample: PBMCs or T cells enriched from blood (not recorded which). All receptors come from a young woman who had been exposed to COVID-19.

J is TRBJ2-2 and V is TRBV2; perhaps TRBD2 as D (6 bases). Germline V gene sequence: CDR1 SNHLY, CDR2 FYNNEI. Trimming shortened V by 9 bases and J by 1 base, and 12 bases separated the two germline ends. This CDR3 is 14 amino acids long. DNA for the CDR3: TGTGCCAGTGGGACTTCCCTGAACACCGGGGAGCTGTTTTTT. Protein: CASGTSLNTGELFF.

The chain carries TRBV6-6 and TRBJ2-2; D is perhaps TRBD1 (5 bases). Per germline, CDR1 MNHNY and CDR2 SVGAGI (reference sequence). The CDR3 totals 14 residues. The V end lost 3 bases, the J end lost 6 bases, and 11 bases lay between the germline ends. DNA of the CDR3: TGTGCCAGCAGTTATAGGGGTGAAGCCGGGGAGCTGTTTTTT. It codes for CASSYRGEAGELFF.

The genes are TRBV28 and TRBJ1-5; the D gene is possibly TRBD1 (5 bases). This CDR3 has 15 residues. V lost 5 bases and J 4 bases, leaving 15 bases between the germline ends. Germline V gene lookup returns CDR1 MDHEN and CDR2 SYDVKM. This CDR3 is CASSPSGGPNQPQHF. The CDR3 nucleotides are TGTGCCAGCAGTCCCTCCGGGGGTCCAAATCAGCCCCAGCATTTT.

The chain is built from TRBV19 and TRBJ1-5; 9 nucleotides agree with TRBD1. V trimming: 1 base; J trimming: 5 bases; junction bases outside the gene matches: 6. This CDR3 is 16 amino acids long. Germline values: CDR1 LNHDA, CDR2 SQIVND (reference sequence). CDR3 sequence: CASSIGGTGRDQPQHF. CDR3 in DNA: TGTGCCAGTAGTATAGGAGGGACAGGGAGGGATCAGCCCCAGCATTTT.

This clone was recorded once. The CDR3 loop reads CASSLALGGSYNEQFF. The DNA for the CDR3 is TGTGCCAGCAGCTTGGCCTTAGGGGGTTCCTACAATGAGCAGTTCTTC. The chain has TRBV5-6 and TRBJ2-1; weak D call: TRBD1 (6 bases). This CDR3 has 16 residues. CDR1 and CDR2 (germline): SGHDT, YYEEEE. The V and J ends lost 0 bases and 1 base respectively, with 11 bases between them.

This chain uses TRBV12-3 or TRBV12-4 with TRBJ1-1; D is uncertain. The CDR3 contains 12 residues. V lost 6 bases and J 6 bases, leaving 11 bases between the germline ends. The CDR3 region has the DNA TGTGCCAGCAGCGTATTAGCGGCTGAAGCTTTCTTT. It specifies CASSVLAAEAFF.

V usage is TRBV3-1 (or the pseudogene TRBV3-2) and J usage is TRBJ2-1; perhaps TRBD1 as D (6 bases). Trimming stripped 0 bases from V and 6 bases from J, with 12 bases between. Germline V gene sequence: CDR1 LGHDT, CDR2 YNNKEL (reference sequence). The CDR3 length is 15 residues. CDR3 amino acids: CASSQEQVGGNEQFF. The DNA of the CDR3 is TGTGCCAGCAGCCAAGAACAGGTAGGGGGCAATGAGCAGTTCTTC.

This CDR3 reads CASRSRTGEFF. In DNA, the CDR3 is TGTGCCAGCAGGTCACGGACAGGGGAGTTCTTC. The chain employs TRBV28 and TRBJ2-1; 9 bases line up with TRBD1. Looked up from germline, CDR1 is MDHEN and CDR2 is SYDVKM. Losses at the gene ends were 6 bases for V and 14 bases for J; bases not matched to a gene: 5. The CDR3 spans 11 residues.